The present T cell receptor (beta chain) was sequenced within a study of T-cell memory formation after mild COVID-19. Via MiXCR, TCRdb re-called the 5' RACE reads, giving one row per CDR3 protein. Here the sample spans approximately 340,000 distinct CDR3 sequences, roughly 15% being singletons. CDR1 and CDR2 (germline): SGHRS, YFSETQ. Trimming shortened V by 4 bases and J by 5 bases, and 10 bases separated the two germline ends. CDR3 length: 13 residues. The clonotype originates from a man between 18 and 35 years old who had mild COVID-19 (a few samples of this study predate the infection). Cell type and time point are not known. The sample consisted of PBMCs or a T cell subset sorted from them (not recorded which). V and J are TRBV5-1 and TRBJ2-1; D is possibly TRBD1 or TRBD2 (6 bases each). The CDR3 sequence: CASSTGAHNEQFF. Written as DNA, the CDR3 is TGCGCCAGCAGCACGGGGGCTCACAATGAGCAGTTCTTC.